This record concerns one TCR beta chain sequence. The antigen this receptor binds is unknown. Per-base quality was not reported, and no clone a single base away is much larger than it. Each collaborating institution followed its own protocols to collect whole blood in K2EDTA tubes. Collaborator samples were shipped for TCRbeta analysis as frozen whole blood, isolated PBMCs, or DNA extracted from either sample type. The immunoSEQ Assay, a bias-controlled multiplex PCR, was used to amplify TCRbeta CDR3 regions from genomic DNA. Per the source publication's procedure: Within the assay, amplification of reference gene primers was used to estimate how many nucleated cells each sample contained. To quantify the absolute abundance of each unique TCRbeta CDR3 rearrangement, sequence reads were collapsed and filtered. For each sample, productive Simpson clonality was calculated as the square root of Simpson's diversity index across productive rearrangements. Held by TCRdb, this immuneACCESS table contains in-frame sequences only and omits some clones. Under half of the omission traces to an unresolved V gene where checked; the cause of the rest is unknown. V and J calls and clone size are given by that table; D and trimming were obtained from the DNA. The sample includes 250,000 to 350,000 clones, with roughly 87% observed a single time. The ten largest clones capture about 2.5% of the sample.

This sample is part of a study of blood T cell repertoires in COVID-19 (dated by TCRdb to the early 2020s). Concerning the study at large: Samples covering the acute and convalescent phases of COVID-19 were provided by collaborators in the United States, Italy and Spain. The prospective study material was composed of cDNA or gDNA derived from T cells, B-cell-depleted T cells, or PBMCs. Deeply sampled blood TCRbeta repertoires from subjects exposed to, actively infected with, or recovered from COVID-19 were included in the dataset. The repertoires were released in a freely available public database intended as a resource for research on the immune response to SARS-CoV-2. The samples were drawn from two sources: the first 160 participants of the ongoing ImmuneRACE study, and 1,000 to 1,500 subjects contributed by 6 global collaborators. Sample metadata almost always included a de-identified subject ID, COVID-19 status, age in years and sex. Where available, HLA class I and class II types were obtained from metadata supplied by the sample provider rather than from assay-based typing.

From cysteine to phenylalanine, the CDR3 is 13 amino acids long. Only the CDR3 DNA stays, 39 bases, in frame from base 1. As encoded in the germline V gene, CDR1 is SGHVS while CDR2 is FQNEAQ. The V and J ends are trimmed by 5 bases and 2 bases, leaving 9 bases between them. On the study overall, not on this receptor specifically: The amount of clinical and demographic metadata varied by source and participant and was provided uncurated.

In this chain, TRBV7-8 is recombined with TRBJ1-2; the D segment cannot be called with confidence. Sequencing was done on a sample of peripheral blood. This clonotype was obtained from a young man with active or convalescent COVID-19. The DNA is TGTGCCAGCAGCCTACAAACCAACTATGGCTACACCTTC. Its product reads: CASSLQTNYGYTF.